The 28 T cell receptor beta chains presented below share a single source sample, sequenced in a study of identical twins (dated by TCRdb to the mid-2010s). Library preparation employed 5' RACE. The sequencing machine was an Illumina HiSeq 2000. TCRdb reran the public reads through fastp at Q25 and MiXCR, keeping productive beta chains. When rows share a CDR3 protein, they turn into one entry using the most common DNA and genes. This sample lists about 210,000 distinct CDR3 sequences; approximately 9% were detected once. The biggest ten clones account for about 5% of the sample. What was sequenced was memory (CD45RO+) T cells sorted from blood. The intended sense of this specimen's cell subset or site label: CD45RO+ enriched T cells. The receptors shown here come from a woman aged 18-35 years in good health.

This clonotype has a handful of counts. The V call is TRBV11-3, the J call TRBJ2-1, with 10 nucleotides matching TRBD2. The CDR3 covers 17 residues. The ends lost 5 bases at V and 7 bases at J; junction bases unmatched: 14. Germline V gives CDR1 SGHNT, CDR2 YENEEA. The CDR3 DNA reads TGTGCCAGCAGCCCGTTCGGAGCGGGGGGGCTAAGGAATGAGCAGTTCTTC. It yields the protein CASSPFGAGGLRNEQFF.

This clonotype turned up a few times. CDR3 protein: CASSLTIGEQFF. The CDR3 DNA reads as TGTGCCAGCAGCCTGACTATCGGTGAGCAGTTCTTC. The chain recombines TRBV12-3 or TRBV12-4 with TRBJ2-1; D might be TRBD2 (5 bases). Trimming stripped 6 bases from V and 9 bases from J, with 12 bases between. CDR3 size: 12 residues.

This clonotype occurred a few times. The chain recombines TRBV20-1 with TRBJ1-1, with D possibly matching TRBD1 (6 bases). V lost 5 bases and J 7 bases, leaving 20 bases between the germline ends. Germline V gene lookup returns CDR1 DFQATT and CDR2 SNEGSKA (reference sequence). This CDR3 is 14 amino acids long. The CDR3 sequence is CSAGRDSQGGEAFF. CDR3 sequence (DNA): TGCAGTGCTGGGCGGGACTCCCAAGGGGGTGAAGCTTTCTTT.

Only a few counts were recorded for this clonotype. V and J are TRBV20-1 and TRBJ2-7; D is possibly TRBD2 (5 bases). Trimming removed 3 bases at V and 3 bases at J, with 9 bases between. The CDR3 loop spans 12 amino acids. From germline, CDR1 is DFQATT and CDR2 SNEGSKA (reference sequence). In nucleotides, the CDR3 is TGCAGTGCTAGGGACTCTTACTACGAGCAGTACTTC. It codes for CSARDSYYEQYF.

V usage is TRBV11-2 and J usage is TRBJ2-1; TRBD2 agrees at 10 bases. This CDR3 region has 16 residues. V was pared by 5 bases and J by 8 bases, with 12 bases of the junction left unmatched. Germline CDR1 SGHAT, CDR2 FQNNGV. For the CDR3, the DNA is TGTGCCAGCAGCCGCTACGGGGGACTAGCGAGCGATGAGCAGTTCTTC. Protein: CASSRYGGLASDEQFF.

The chain joins TRBV10-2 to TRBJ1-1; D not certain. V lost 6 bases, J lost 5 bases, and 16 bases lay in between. In germline, CDR1 is WSHSY, CDR2 SAAADI. The CDR3 is made up of 14 amino acids. Here the CDR3 DNA reads TGCGCCAGCAGCAGAGGCAGCCCTAGGACTGAAGCTTTCTTT. Residues: CASSRGSPRTEAFF.

This clonotype was recorded a few times. V gene TRBV4-1 combines with J gene TRBJ2-1; the D gene is possibly TRBD1 (5 bases). Trimming removed 1 base from V and 3 bases from J, with 10 bases in between. This CDR3 has 15 amino acids. CDR1 MGHRA and CDR2 YSYEKL come from the germline V gene. The CDR3 protein is CASSQVRGGYNEQFF. The DNA for the CDR3 is TGCGCCAGCAGCCAAGTTAGGGGTGGCTACAATGAGCAGTTCTTC.

The rearrangement joins TRBV7-9 to TRBJ2-7; D unresolved. The CDR3 totals 14 residues. Germline CDR1 and CDR2: SEHNR and FQNEAQ (reference sequence). V dropped 5 bases and J dropped 2 bases, with 13 bases sitting between them. CDR3 residues: CASSPTRQPYEQYF. The CDR3 region has the DNA TGTGCCAGCAGCCCGACACGGCAGCCCTACGAGCAGTACTTC.

This clonotype has just a few counts. CDR3 amino acids: CASSQAPPLDEQYF. In DNA, the CDR3 is TGCGCCAGCAGTCAGGCCCCACCTCTGGACGAGCAGTACTTC. This chain connects TRBV5-1 to TRBJ2-7; D unclear. With 5 bases removed from V and 5 bases from J, the gap between germline ends came to 17 bases. Germline values: CDR1 SGHRS, CDR2 YFSETQ. The CDR3 length is 14 residues.

This clonotype was counted ten times or more. The chain is built from TRBV5-6 and TRBJ1-4; D gene unclear. In germline, CDR1 is SGHDT, CDR2 YYEEEE. The CDR3 loop spans 14 amino acids. Trimming took 2 bases from V and 4 from J, leaving 9 bases between them. CDR3 protein: CASSFRPDNEKLFF. The CDR3 nucleotides read TGTGCCAGCAGCTTCAGGCCAGATAATGAAAAACTGTTTTTT.

This rearrangement joins TRBV19 to TRBJ2-1, with no clear D. Germline V gene lookup returns CDR1 LNHDA and CDR2 SQIVND (reference sequence). The CDR3 is 13 residues long. Deletions cut 4 bases from V and 5 bases from J, with 9 bases between. CDR3: CASSRNTNNEQFF. In DNA form, the CDR3 reads TGTGCCAGTAGTAGGAATACCAACAATGAGCAGTTCTTC.

Only a few counts were recorded for this clonotype. This rearrangement joins TRBV3-1 to TRBJ2-5; 7 bases fit TRBD1. V trimming: 2 bases; J trimming: 5 bases; junction bases outside the gene matches: 11. CDR1 and CDR2 from the germline V gene are LGHDT and YNNKEL (reference sequence). The length of the CDR3 is 16 residues. The CDR3 DNA reads TGTGCCAGCAGCCAAACGGACAGGTCGGCGGAGGAGACCCAGTACTTC. Its translation: CASSQTDRSAEETQYF.

This clonotype was seen a few times. CDR3 nucleotides: TGTGCCAGCACCCCTCTAGCGGGAGACTACGAGCAGTACTTC. This sequence encodes CASTPLAGDYEQYF. The chain carries TRBV6-1 and TRBJ2-7; 10 nucleotides line up with TRBD2. Germline CDR1 is MNHNS and CDR2 is SASEGT. Trimming cost V 7 bases and J 3 bases; bases outside gene matches: 6. The CDR3 runs to 14 residues.

This clonotype was seen many times. The V gene is TRBV12-3 or TRBV12-4, the J gene TRBJ1-1; D is uncertain. The CDR3 runs 13 residues. V lost 8 bases, J lost 0 bases, and 10 bases lay in between. The CDR3 loop reads CASLGRLNTEAFF. CDR3 sequence (DNA): TGTGCCAGCCTCGGAAGGCTGAACACTGAAGCTTTCTTT.

This clonotype came up many times. The rearrangement joins TRBV12-3 or TRBV12-4 to TRBJ2-7; D gene ambiguous. CDR3 size: 12 residues. V gave up 6 bases and J gave up 4 bases, with 10 bases separating them. CDR3 bases: TGTGCCAGCAGATCAGGAGAGTACGAGCAGTACTTC. This encodes CASRSGEYEQYF.

This clonotype was seen a few times. This chain joins TRBV11-2 and TRBJ1-1; TRBD1 is a possible D gene (5 bases). The CDR3 has 14 amino acids. V lost 5 bases, J lost 0 bases, and 10 bases lay in between. CDR1 and CDR2 (germline): SGHAT, FQNNGV. The CDR3 loop reads CASSRGRLNTEAFF. CDR3 nucleotide sequence: TGTGCCAGCAGCAGGGGACGGCTGAACACTGAAGCTTTCTTT.

This clonotype was seen a handful of times. The chain recombines TRBV9 with TRBJ2-6; D might be TRBD1 (5 bases). Trimming shortened V by 4 bases and J by 2 bases, and 13 bases separated the two germline ends. The CDR3 contains 16 residues. Looked up from germline, CDR1 is SGDLS and CDR2 is YYNGEE. The CDR3 loop is CASSYTTGPGANVLTF. As DNA, the CDR3 is TGTGCCAGCAGCTATACCACAGGTCCTGGGGCCAACGTCCTGACTTTC.

This clonotype was seen a handful of times. The chain employs TRBV7-9 and TRBJ2-5; 7 nucleotides align to TRBD1. Germline trimming cut 4 bases from V and 1 base from J; bases unmatched to any gene: 9. The CDR3 covers 16 residues. Per the germline V gene, CDR1 is SEHNR and CDR2 is FQNEAQ (reference sequence). The CDR3 here is CASSWAGWTGQETQYF. The CDR3 DNA follows: TGTGCCAGCAGCTGGGCCGGCTGGACAGGCCAAGAGACCCAGTACTTC.

The V call is TRBV18, the J call TRBJ2-1, with D possibly being TRBD1 or TRBD2 (5 bases each). The CDR3 is made up of 15 amino acids. V dropped 6 bases and J dropped 2 bases, with 14 bases sitting between them. Germline V gives CDR1 KGHSH, CDR2 LQKENI. CDR3 DNA sequence: TGTGCCAGCTCCTCCGGGACCCTGACCTACAATGAGCAGTTCTTC. This translates into CASSSGTLTYNEQFF.

The V and J genes are TRBV6-1 and TRBJ2-6; no clear D gene. Per germline, CDR1 MNHNS and CDR2 SASEGT. The CDR3 consists of 15 residues. Trimming took 6 bases from V and 2 from J, leaving 11 bases between them. For the CDR3, the DNA is TGTGCCAGCAGATCCTGGGGTGCTGGGGCCAACGTCCTGACTTTC. This codes for CASRSWGAGANVLTF.

This clonotype occurred a few times. The rearrangement links TRBV7-2 to TRBJ2-7; possibly TRBD1 or TRBD2 for D (5 bases each). Trimming pared 10 bases from V and 2 bases from J, leaving 18 bases between. CDR1 and CDR2 (germline): SGHTA, FQGNSA. This CDR3 is built from 14 residues. CDR3 protein: CATRRDRITYEQYF. The CDR3 region has the DNA TGTGCCACCCGTAGGGACCGCATTACCTACGAGCAGTACTTC.

The V call is TRBV29-1, the J call TRBJ2-1; 12 positions match TRBD2. Germline loops: CDR1 SQVTM, CDR2 ANQGSEA. There are 13 residues in the CDR3. V was pared by 7 bases and J by 4 bases, with 2 bases of the junction left unmatched. The CDR3 loop reads CSATSGSYNEQFF. CDR3 DNA: TGCAGCGCGACTAGCGGGAGTTACAATGAGCAGTTCTTC.

This clonotype was counted a few times. This chain connects TRBV6-2 or TRBV6-3 to TRBJ2-1; D ambiguous. Germline CDR1 MNHEY, CDR2 SVGEGT. This CDR3 is built from 15 residues. V lost 2 bases to trimming and J lost 1 base, with 9 bases between them. The CDR3 spells CASSYLSESYNEQFF. The CDR3 nucleotides are TGTGCCAGCAGTTACCTGTCTGAATCCTACAATGAGCAGTTCTTC.

CDR3 in amino acids: CASSLGLAGGTTQETQYF. DNA of the CDR3: TGCGCCAGCAGCCTAGGACTAGCGGGGGGGACAACCCAAGAGACCCAGTACTTC. This chain joins TRBV5-1 and TRBJ2-5; 15 bases are a match to TRBD2. The CDR3 covers 18 residues. Germline V gene sequence: CDR1 SGHRS, CDR2 YFSETQ. Germline trimming cut 4 bases from V and 1 base from J; bases unmatched to any gene: 8.

In its sample, this clonotype was seen many times. J is TRBJ2-1 and V is TRBV3-1; 9 bases align to TRBD2. CDR3 length: 16 residues. CDR1 and CDR2 (germline): LGHDT, YNNKEL (reference sequence). After removal of 6 bases from V and 10 bases from J, the junction contained 16 bases not matched to a gene. The DNA of the CDR3 is TGTGCCAGCAGGGCTAAACTAGCGGGCCCTCCCCAAGAGCAGTTCTTC. It yields the protein CASRAKLAGPPQEQFF.

This chain uses TRBV13 with TRBJ1-1, with D hard to call. Per the germline V gene, CDR1 is PRHDT and CDR2 is FYEKMQ (reference sequence). Trimming left V 5 bases short and J 7 bases short, with 11 bases between. The CDR3 spans 12 residues. The CDR3 coding sequence is TGTGCCAGCAGCGTACCCCGAGGTGAAGCTTTCTTT. Translated: CASSVPRGEAFF.

The chain has TRBV15 and TRBJ2-1; D perhaps matches TRBD2 (5 bases). Trimming removed 4 bases at V and 10 bases at J, with 11 bases between. The CDR3 has 12 residues. Looked up from germline, CDR1 is LNHNV and CDR2 is YYDKDF (reference sequence). In nucleotides, the CDR3 is TGTGCCACCAGCACCCCGGGGAACGAGCAGTTCTTC. Translating gives CATSTPGNEQFF.

This clonotype was seen many times. The chain links TRBV20-1 to TRBJ1-5, with D unresolved. V was trimmed by 3 bases and J by 3 bases, leaving 12 bases between them. This CDR3 region has 14 residues. The germline gives CDR1 DFQATT, CDR2 SNEGSKA (reference sequence). The CDR3, as DNA: TGCAGTGCTAGTCTCGGCCCGTTCAATCAGCCCCAGCATTTT. Protein sequence: CSASLGPFNQPQHF.